Shown below are 32 T cell receptor beta chains from a single sample sequenced in a study of identical twins. TCRdb itself ran the 5' RACE reads through MiXCR, one entry per CDR3 protein. The sample includes about 240,000 distinct CDR3 sequences, 10% to 15% of them seen just once. These data were likewise used in another study, on yellow fever vaccine responses in identical twins.

The sequenced material came from memory (CD45RO+) T cells sorted from blood. These receptors all come from a woman between 18 and 29 years old in good health.

This clonotype has only a few counts. This sequence joins TRBV11-2 and TRBJ1-1; D remains unclear. Trimming stripped 2 bases from V and 0 bases from J, with 7 bases between. The CDR3 has 14 residues. CDR1 is SGHAT, CDR2 FQNNGV, per germline. The CDR3 spells CASSLSTLNTEAFF. In DNA, the CDR3 is TGTGCCAGCAGCTTAAGCACACTGAACACTGAAGCTTTCTTT.

This clonotype came up once. The CDR3: CSASLLAGKETQYF. The CDR3 DNA reads TGCAGTGCTAGCCTACTAGCGGGAAAGGAGACCCAGTACTTC. The genes are TRBV20-1 and TRBJ2-5; 10 nucleotides match TRBD2. J gave up 5 bases and V 3 bases, and 6 bases lay outside the gene matches. The CDR3 runs 14 residues. Per the germline V gene, CDR1 is DFQATT and CDR2 is SNEGSKA (reference sequence).

The V call is TRBV6-4, the J call TRBJ2-1; no clear D gene. V shed 0 bases and J shed 2 bases, with 11 bases lying between them. The V gene's germline CDR1 is MRHNA and CDR2 SNTAGT. This CDR3 comprises 16 residues. In nucleotides, the CDR3 is TGTGCCAGCAGTGACTCCCCAGAGGAGACCTACAATGAGCAGTTCTTC. As protein: CASSDSPEETYNEQFF.

This clonotype was recorded many times. The chain links TRBV5-5 to TRBJ2-5; no clear D gene. The CDR3 consists of 14 residues. The V gene's germline CDR1 is SGHKS and CDR2 YYEKEE (reference sequence). The germline V and J ends were trimmed by 4 bases and 1 base, with 11 bases remaining between them. The CDR3 bases are TGTGCCAGCAGCCCCTTGGGCCGCCAAGAGACCCAGTACTTC. Translated, it gives CASSPLGRQETQYF. Full variable domain (missing parts from reference TRBV5-5 and TRBJ2-5): DAGVTQSPTHLIKTRGQQVTLRCSPISGHKSVSWYQQVLGQGPQFIFQYYEKEERGRGNFPDRFSARQFPNYSSELNVNALLLGDSALYLCASSPLGRQETQYFGPGTRLLVL.

This clonotype was picked up a small number of times. The chain has TRBV4-3 and TRBJ2-3; D is possibly TRBD2 (7 bases). Germline assignment: CDR1 LGHNA and CDR2 YSLEER. The CDR3 has 16 residues. The V gene lost 1 base and the J gene lost 2 bases, with 13 bases spanning the gap. This CDR3 is CASSQGGGGHTDTQYF. DNA of the CDR3: TGCGCCAGCAGCCAAGGGGGGGGCGGACACACAGATACGCAGTATTTT.

The chain recombines TRBV2 with TRBJ1-2; no clear D. Per germline, CDR1 SNHLY and CDR2 FYNNEI. V was pared by 8 bases and J by 5 bases, with 12 bases between. This CDR3 is built from 12 residues. This CDR3 reads CASGPGPYGYTF. In DNA form, the CDR3 reads TGTGCCAGCGGCCCCGGGCCTTATGGCTACACCTTC.

This clonotype was detected a few times. The chain has TRBV12-3 or TRBV12-4 and TRBJ2-7, with D perhaps TRBD2 (5 bases). Trimming shortened V by 6 bases and J by 0 bases, and 12 bases separated the two germline ends. The CDR3 runs to 14 residues. In DNA, the CDR3 is TGTGCCAGCAGCCCCTCTACTAGCTCCTACGAGCAGTACTTC. Translation: CASSPSTSSYEQYF.

This rearrangement joins TRBV5-1 to TRBJ2-7; the D gene is possibly TRBD2 (6 bases). This CDR3 is built from 15 residues. The germline CDR1 and CDR2 sequences are SGHRS and YFSETQ. V gave up 1 base and J gave up 7 bases, with 18 bases separating them. The CDR3 spells CASSLNPGLENEQYF. The DNA of the CDR3 is TGCGCCAGCAGCTTGAACCCGGGACTGGAAAATGAGCAGTACTTC.

This clonotype was seen more than once but under ten times. The chain combines TRBV5-1 with TRBJ2-7; possible D gene TRBD1, 5 bases. Germline assignment: CDR1 SGHRS and CDR2 YFSETQ. V was shortened by 0 bases and J by 6 bases, with 10 bases between the two germline ends. The CDR3 is made up of 13 amino acids. The CDR3 spells CASSLGGLREQYF. The CDR3 coding sequence is TGCGCCAGCAGCTTGGGGGGCCTTCGCGAGCAGTACTTC.

The chain recombines TRBV28 with TRBJ2-1, with 8 bases identical to TRBD2. The CDR3 spans 13 residues. Losses at the gene ends were 7 bases for V and 10 bases for J; bases not matched to a gene: 9. The germline gives CDR1 MDHEN, CDR2 SYDVKM. The CDR3 sequence: CASKSGRPYEQFF. The CDR3 DNA reads TGTGCCAGCAAAAGCGGGAGACCGTACGAGCAGTTCTTC.

The sample holds many counts of this clonotype. This rearrangement joins TRBV3-1 to TRBJ2-7; D is possibly TRBD1 (7 bases). CDR1 is LGHDT and CDR2 is YNNKEL in the germline V gene (reference sequence). The CDR3 has 13 residues. Trimming left V 0 bases short and J 12 bases short, with 15 bases between. The CDR3 region has the DNA TGTGCCAGCAGCCAAGACAGTAACAGGGGACTGTACTTC. Its translation: CASSQDSNRGLYF.

There are many counts of this clonotype. The chain uses TRBV7-6 and TRBJ2-1; 8 nucleotides agree with TRBD2. The trim removed 2 bases at V and 0 bases at J, leaving 6 bases unmatched. The CDR3 consists of 17 residues. The germline V gene encodes CDR1 SGHVS and CDR2 FNYEAQ. This chain's CDR3 is CASSLRPGTSSYNEQFF. The CDR3 DNA sequence: TGTGCCAGCAGCTTACGACCAGGGACTAGCTCCTACAATGAGCAGTTCTTC. Full variable domain (rest looked up from reference TRBV7-6 and TRBJ2-1): GAGVSQSPRYKVTKRGQDVALRCDPISGHVSLYWYRQALGQGPEFLTYFNYEAQQDKSGLPNDRFSAERPEGSISTLTIQRTEQRDSAMYRCASSLRPGTSSYNEQFFGPGTRLTVL.

This clonotype was detected once. This chain connects TRBV9 to TRBJ1-1; TRBD1 agrees at 7 bases. J was trimmed by 1 base and V by 0 bases; bases with no gene match: 6. The CDR3 contains 16 residues. CDR1 and CDR2 (germline): SGDLS, YYNGEE. The CDR3 DNA follows: TGTGCCAGCAGCGTAGCCGGGGGACAGAAGAACACTGAAGCTTTCTTT. This codes for CASSVAGGQKNTEAFF.

V usage is TRBV4-1 and J usage is TRBJ2-1, with D tentatively TRBD2 (5 bases). V shed 0 bases and J shed 8 bases, with 14 bases lying between them. CDR1 MGHRA and CDR2 YSYEKL come from the germline V gene. This CDR3 is 15 amino acids long. The CDR3 DNA sequence: TGCGCCAGCAGCCAAGAATCTAGCCTAACATATGAGCAGTTCTTC. Amino acids: CASSQESSLTYEQFF.

This clonotype has just a few counts. This rearrangement joins TRBV19 to TRBJ1-1; the D gene is possibly TRBD1 (5 bases). V shed 6 bases and J shed 1 base, with 15 bases lying between them. CDR1 is LNHDA and CDR2 is SQIVND in the germline V gene (reference sequence). CDR3 length: 15 amino acids. The CDR3 spells CASSTTSQGNTEAFF. The CDR3 DNA reads TGTGCCAGTAGCACCACCTCTCAGGGGAACACTGAAGCTTTCTTT.

CDR3 protein: CASRTGSGSNQPQHF. Written as DNA, the CDR3 is TGTGCCAGCAGAACAGGTTCCGGGAGCAATCAGCCCCAGCATTTT. The chain joins TRBV28 to TRBJ1-5; perhaps TRBD1 as D (5 bases). Germline loops: CDR1 MDHEN, CDR2 SYDVKM. V shed 6 bases and J shed 1 base, with 13 bases lying between them. This CDR3 has 15 residues.

V is TRBV6-1 and J is TRBJ2-1; D might be TRBD1 or TRBD2, each matching 5 bases. Germline V gives CDR1 MNHNS, CDR2 SASEGT. This CDR3 has 14 amino acids. V gave up 5 bases and J gave up 8 bases, with 16 bases separating them. The CDR3 DNA follows: TGTGCCAGCAGTCCGGGACCCCGGGTTTATGAGCAGTTCTTC. Translated, it gives CASSPGPRVYEQFF.

This clonotype was seen only once. The rearrangement joins TRBV10-1 to TRBJ2-1; either TRBD1 or TRBD2 may supply D (5 bases each). The CDR3 has 17 amino acids. The germline gives CDR1 WNHNN, CDR2 SYGVQD (reference sequence). V was pared by 3 bases and J by 0 bases, with 15 bases between. DNA of the CDR3: TGCGCCAGCAGTGACCCGGGACGGATTAGCTCCTACAATGAGCAGTTCTTC. Translated: CASSDPGRISSYNEQFF.

The J gene is TRBJ2-1, the V gene TRBV15; D remains ambiguous. The CDR3 sequence is 13 residues long. Per germline, CDR1 LNHNV and CDR2 YYDKDF (reference sequence). Between the trimmed V and J ends, which lost 1 base and 8 bases, there was a span of 9 bases. CDR3 residues: CATSRALFYEQFF. In DNA form, the CDR3 reads TGTGCCACCAGCAGAGCCCTCTTCTATGAGCAGTTCTTC.

This clonotype was recorded a few times. V gene TRBV7-9 combines with J gene TRBJ2-1; D ambiguous. Germline CDR1 and CDR2: SEHNR and FQNEAQ (reference sequence). V was cut by 5 bases and J by 8 bases, with 22 bases left in between. The CDR3 consists of 16 residues. CDR3 DNA sequence: TGTGCCAGCAGCCGAACCGACGGACCGGATTCGGATGAGCAGTTCTTC. Residues: CASSRTDGPDSDEQFF.

The chain is built from TRBV5-1 and TRBJ2-7, with TRBD2 as a possible D gene (5 bases). Trimming cost V 0 bases and J 4 bases, with 17 bases left between them. CDR1 is SGHRS, CDR2 YFSETQ, per germline. The CDR3 covers 16 residues. The CDR3 here is CASSLASRLGAYEQYF. Written as DNA, the CDR3 is TGCGCCAGCAGCTTGGCCTCCAGGTTGGGAGCTTACGAGCAGTACTTC.

CDR3: CASTEYRDSYEQYF. CDR3 nucleotide sequence: TGTGCCAGCACAGAATACAGAGACTCCTACGAGCAGTACTTC. The rearrangement uses TRBV28 and TRBJ2-7; D remains unclear. The CDR3 is made up of 14 amino acids. Between the trimmed V and J ends, which lost 7 bases and 0 bases, there was a span of 13 bases. The germline V gene has CDR1 MDHEN and CDR2 SYDVKM.

This chain uses TRBV6-1 with TRBJ1-1; D remains unclear. Trimming left V 8 bases short and J 4 bases short, with 17 bases between. The germline CDR1 and CDR2 sequences are MNHNS and SASEGT. CDR3 length: 14 amino acids. This CDR3 reads CASCEALRVTEAFF. For the CDR3, the DNA is TGTGCCAGCTGCGAGGCGTTGAGAGTCACTGAAGCTTTCTTT.

This clonotype was observed many times. The rearrangement joins TRBV28 to TRBJ2-5, with D uncertain. From germline, CDR1 is MDHEN and CDR2 SYDVKM. Trimming left V 6 bases short and J 5 bases short, with 10 bases between. This CDR3 has 12 amino acids. CDR3 nucleotides: TGTGCCAGCAGCCTCTATTTGGAGACCCAGTACTTC. Translating gives CASSLYLETQYF.

V gene TRBV7-2 combines with J gene TRBJ2-7, with a weak D call TRBD1 (5 bases). Trimming pared 2 bases from V and 6 bases from J, leaving 8 bases between. Germline V CDR1 and CDR2: SGHTA, FQGNSA. This CDR3 region has 12 residues. The CDR3 DNA is TGTGCCAGCAGCTTATCAGGGCTCGAGCAGTACTTC. Encoded protein: CASSLSGLEQYF. Full variable domain (rest looked up from reference TRBV7-2 and TRBJ2-7): GAGVSQSPSNKVTEKGKDVELRCDPISGHTALYWYRQSLGQGLEFLIYFQGNSAPDKSGLPSDRFSAERTGGSVSTLTIQRTQQEDSAVYLCASSLSGLEQYFGPGTRLTVT.

This chain uses TRBV3-1 with TRBJ2-5, with unresolved D. The germline V gene has CDR1 LGHDT and CDR2 YNNKEL (reference sequence). Trimming cost V 4 bases and J 6 bases, with 9 bases left between them. The CDR3 is 12 amino acids. This chain's CDR3 is CASSPMAQTQYF. For the CDR3, the DNA is TGTGCCAGCAGCCCCATGGCCCAGACCCAGTACTTC.

The V gene is TRBV5-1, the J gene TRBJ2-3; D call uncertain. Trimming left V 2 bases short and J 0 bases short, with 13 bases between. This CDR3 contains 16 residues. Germline CDR1 and CDR2: SGHRS and YFSETQ. CDR3 DNA: TGCGCCAGCAGCTTAACAGCCCCGGGCAGCACAGATACGCAGTATTTT. Translation gives CASSLTAPGSTDTQYF.

The table lists this clonotype with many counts. V usage is TRBV29-1 and J usage is TRBJ2-1, with TRBD1 matching over 9 bases. V shed 7 bases, J shed 6 bases, and the junction held 7 bases outside the gene matches. The CDR3 spans 13 residues. CDR1 SQVTM and CDR2 ANQGSEA come from the germline V gene. CDR3 DNA sequence: TGCAGCGGACTCAGACAGGGGGGCAATGAGCAGTTCTTC. Its translation is CSGLRQGGNEQFF.

This clonotype appeared a few times. The genes are TRBV7-2 and TRBJ2-1, with 13 bases fitting TRBD2. Losses at the gene ends were 5 bases for V and 8 bases for J; bases not matched to a gene: 3. This CDR3 is built from 14 residues. Germline CDR1 and CDR2: SGHTA and FQGNSA. Here the CDR3 reads CASSPGTSGDEQFF. The DNA for the CDR3 is TGTGCCAGCAGCCCAGGGACTAGCGGGGATGAGCAGTTCTTC.

This clonotype was recorded a few times. The chain uses TRBV19 and TRBJ2-1; D is uncertain. The CDR3 runs to 15 residues. V dropped 5 bases and J dropped 0 bases, with 11 bases sitting between them. Germline CDR1 and CDR2: LNHDA and SQIVND (reference sequence). The CDR3 reads CASSLLPGSYNEQFF. The CDR3 region has the DNA TGTGCCAGTAGTCTTCTGCCAGGCTCCTACAATGAGCAGTTCTTC.

The V call is TRBV6-5, the J call TRBJ1-2; 7 bases fit TRBD1. Germline V gene data show CDR1 as MNHEY and CDR2 as SVGAGI. The CDR3 length is 14 residues. Trimming at V came to 0 bases and at J to 5 bases, leaving 3 bases not matched to a gene. CDR3 DNA: TGTGCCAGCAGTTACTCGGGACAGTCTTATGGCTACACCTTC. Its translation: CASSYSGQSYGYTF.

DNA of the CDR3: TGTGCCAGCAGCCAAGATGGAGGTAGCGGGGGCTTAGGGTCCACAGATACGCAGTATTTT. It yields the protein CASSQDGGSGGLGSTDTQYF. This chain links TRBV3-1 with TRBJ2-3; 9 bases map to TRBD2. V was clipped by 0 bases and J by 2 bases; unmatched bases: 15. The CDR3 is 20 amino acids. Germline values: CDR1 LGHDT, CDR2 YNNKEL (reference sequence).